These T cell receptor beta chains were read from a single sample in a study of T cell repertoires in cytomegalovirus infection. Antigens for these TCRs are unknown. TCRdb reanalysed the reads using MiXCR and keeps one entry per CDR3 protein. Of 700,000 to 950,000 distinct CDR3 sequences detected, about 33% appear once; the ten largest clones hold 9.5% to 15%. Specimen: cultured CD8+ T cells from PBMCs, collected from culture after CMV antigen stimulation. The receptors here all came from a human donor in good health (CMV status not recorded). Some clones in this sample may be carry-over from other donors' samples. The conserved cysteine and the conserved F or W are not part of the CDR3 here.

V gene	J gene	CDR3 protein
TRBV20-1	TRBJ2-1	SAPRDFYNEQF
TRBV20-1	TRBJ1-5	SARDRGQAQPQH
TRBV24-1	TRBJ2-3	ATEETDTQY
TRBV27	TRBJ1-5	ASSLTYSNQPQH
TRBV7-9	TRBJ2-2	ASSSPGQGDLPRANTGELF
TRBV7-9	TRBJ1-1	ASSFYRGPDTEAF
TRBV19	TRBJ2-7	ASSTPTGTYEQY
TRBV9	TRBJ2-7	ASSGDRGSYEQY
TRBV7-8	TRBJ2-7	ASSTLRDRTYEQY
TRBV3-1	TRBJ1-6	ASSQATLPNSPLH
TRBV12-3/TRBV12-4	TRBJ1-1	ATLGGFEAF